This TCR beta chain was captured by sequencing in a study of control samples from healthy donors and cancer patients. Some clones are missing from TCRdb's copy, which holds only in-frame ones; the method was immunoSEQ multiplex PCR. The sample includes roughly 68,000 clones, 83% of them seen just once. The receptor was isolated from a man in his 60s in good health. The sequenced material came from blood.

CDR3: CASSYSGQGPNQPQHF. DNA for the CDR3: TGTGCCAGCAGTTACTCGGGACAGGGACCCAATCAGCCCCAGCATTTT. The chain couples TRBV6-2 or TRBV6-3 to TRBJ1-5; the match to TRBD1 covers 9 bases. Germline CDR1 reads MNHEY; CDR2 reads SVGEGT. The CDR3 extends over 16 amino acids. Trimming removed 0 bases from V and 3 bases from J; junction bases left unmatched: 3.